The clone carrying this T cell receptor beta chain showed up just once. Its antigen is still unknown. The data originate from a study of tissue T cells after allogeneic stem cell transplantation. TCRbeta CDR3 was sequenced at survey depth with template counts. Profiling relied on immunoSEQ multiplex PCR, and the TCRdb table lists in-frame clones only, not all of them. The data show about 6,800 clones, with approximately 56% seen just once and under 25% held by the top ten. Findings and limits, study-wide: This small cohort was clinically heterogeneous, and sampling depth was a limitation. Shared clones across patients were few; motif clustering revealed tissue-specific shared signatures.

This clonotype was obtained from a female donor aged 60 or older with lung cancer. This sample comprised duodenum tissue, obtained at autopsy.

The CDR3 reads CASSSNTGELFF. DNA for the CDR3: TGTGCCAGCAGCTCAAACACCGGGGAGCTGTTTTTT. This chain joins TRBV7-3 and TRBJ2-2; D is ambiguous. In germline, CDR1 is SGHTA, CDR2 FQGTGA. Trimming removed 4 bases at V and 2 bases at J, with 2 bases between. The CDR3 has 12 residues.